Following are 16 T cell receptor beta chains from one sample sequenced in a study of regulatory T cells in long-lasting Graves disease. This sample's time point: newly diagnosed GD, antithyroid drugs for less than 3 months. TCR sequences were obtained from RNA taken from PBMCs. The TCR beta library used iRepertoire HTBI primers with Arm-PCR amplification of CDR3. Each CDR3 protein gets one entry after TCRdb re-called the multiplex PCR reads with MiXCR. The sample holds some 500,000 distinct CDR3 sequences, roughly 12% seen once. These data were also filed under a second study, of T cells in Graves' hyperthyroidism and ophthalmopathy.

The sequencing used peripheral blood mononuclear cells (PBMCs), collected at new diagnosis, from a patient treated with antithyroid drugs. The source is a man aged 25 to 40 with Graves disease.

This clonotype was detected many times. The rearrangement joins TRBV12-5 to TRBJ2-5; a weak D match, TRBD1 (6 bases). Germline CDR1 and CDR2: LGHNT and FRNRAP. This CDR3 contains 13 residues. The V end was cut by 0 bases, the J end by 8 bases, with 10 bases between. The CDR3 region has the DNA TGTGCTAGTGGTTTGGTACAAGGGGGAACCCAGTACTTC. This codes for CASGLVQGGTQYF.

This clonotype appeared many times. J is TRBJ2-3 and V is TRBV3-1, with D possibly TRBD2 on 7 matching bases. CDR1 is LGHDT, CDR2 YNNKEL, per germline (reference sequence). The V end lost 3 bases, the J end lost 6 bases, and 13 bases lay between the germline ends. CDR3 length: 14 residues. CDR3 DNA: TGTGCCAGCAGCCACGAGGGGGGGCGCGATACGCAGTATTTT. Translating it yields CASSHEGGRDTQYF.

The rearrangement uses TRBV19 and TRBJ1-1; possible D gene TRBD1, 5 bases. This CDR3 comprises 14 residues. Looked up from germline, CDR1 is LNHDA and CDR2 is SQIVND (reference sequence). The germline V and J ends were trimmed by 6 bases and 9 bases, with 20 bases remaining between them. The CDR3 is CASSSGTGVEKAFF. DNA for the CDR3: TGTGCCAGTAGCTCCGGGACGGGAGTGGAAAAAGCTTTCTTT.

The chain couples TRBV2 to TRBJ2-5, with 10 bases aligning to TRBD1. This CDR3 has 16 residues. Germline V gene sequence: CDR1 SNHLY, CDR2 FYNNEI. After removal of 6 bases from V and 0 bases from J, the junction contained 7 bases not matched to a gene. CDR3 nucleotide sequence: TGTGCCAGCAGAGACGGACAGGGGGTCCACCAAGAGACCCAGTACTTC. This gives the protein CASRDGQGVHQETQYF. The full variable domain, completed using reference TRBV2 and TRBJ2-5, is EPEVTQTPSHQVTQMGQEVILRCVPISNHLYFYWYRQILGQKVEFLVSFYNNEISEKSEIFDDQFSVERPDGSNFTLKIRSTKLEDSAMYFCASRDGQGVHQETQYFGPGTRLLVL.

The table lists this clonotype with a few counts. The genes are TRBV4-1 and TRBJ2-3; 8 bases are shared with TRBD1. Per germline, CDR1 MGHRA and CDR2 YSYEKL. This CDR3 region has 18 residues. V lost 1 base to trimming and J lost 2 bases; unmatched junction nucleotides: 11. The CDR3 DNA follows: TGCGCCAGCAGCCAAGGCCGGGGGACAGGCGAAATCACAGATACGCAGTATTTT. Protein sequence: CASSQGRGTGEITDTQYF.

This clonotype was picked up many times. CDR3 in amino acids: CASSMGLAPQETQYF. DNA of the CDR3: TGTGCCAGCAGCATGGGACTAGCACCACAAGAGACCCAGTACTTC. This chain joins TRBV7-2 and TRBJ2-5, with 9 bases that match TRBD2. V lost 5 bases and J lost 2; bases outside the gene matches: 6. The CDR3 is made up of 15 amino acids. Germline CDR1 reads SGHTA; CDR2 reads FQGNSA.

CDR3 sequence reads: CASSLEPGPPSYF. Written as DNA, the CDR3 is TGTGCCAGCAGCTTAGAGCCGGGACCCCCCTCCTACTTC. V and J are TRBV11-2 and TRBJ2-4; the D call may be TRBD1 or TRBD2 (5 bases each). Trimming shortened V by 0 bases and J by 16 bases, and 16 bases separated the two germline ends. This CDR3 has 13 residues. Germline loops: CDR1 SGHAT, CDR2 FQNNGV.

A word on this clonotype: This may come from a read error, since a much larger clone is one base off. This chain uses TRBV6-6 with TRBJ2-5; D remains unclear. V lost 0 bases, J lost 5 bases, and 13 bases lay in between. Germline V CDR1 and CDR2: MNHNY, SVGAGI (reference sequence). CDR3 length: 15 residues. CDR3 DNA sequence: TGTGCCAGCAGTTACTCGAGACCGGACCGGGAGACCCAGTACTTC. It yields the protein CASSYSRPDRETQYF.

This clonotype was observed a handful of times. The rearrangement uses TRBV6-5 and TRBJ1-6; D call uncertain. Trimming took off 0 bases at V and 10 bases at J, with 4 bases between the two ends. Looked up from germline, CDR1 is MNHEY and CDR2 is SVGAGI. There are 12 residues in the CDR3. CDR3 coding DNA: TGTGCCAGCAGTTACTCGAACTCACCCCTCCACTTT. As protein: CASSYSNSPLHF.

The chain employs TRBV19 and TRBJ2-1; tentatively, D is TRBD1 or TRBD2 (5 bases each). CDR1 is LNHDA, CDR2 SQIVND, per germline (reference sequence). The V end was cut by 3 bases, the J end by 12 bases, with 24 bases between. The CDR3 contains 16 residues. CDR3 nucleotides: TGTGCCAGTAGTATGTATGGGGCTAGCCGGATTAAGCCGCAGTTCTTC. Translating gives CASSMYGASRIKPQFF.

This rearrangement joins TRBV20-1 to TRBJ2-5, with TRBD2 matching 8 bases. The CDR3 runs 17 residues. V was clipped by 2 bases and J by 7 bases; unmatched bases: 18. CDR1 and CDR2 (germline): DFQATT, SNEGSKA (reference sequence). CDR3 coding DNA: TGCAGTGCTAGACACCTCGGGGCGGGGGGTTGGAGAGTGACCCAGTACTTC. This codes for CSARHLGAGGWRVTQYF.

The chain recombines TRBV19 with TRBJ1-1; D gene uncertain. The CDR3 consists of 14 residues. Trimming took off 0 bases at V and 4 bases at J, with 9 bases between the two ends. The germline CDR1 and CDR2 sequences are LNHDA and SQIVND (reference sequence). CDR3 sequence: CASSIDRWSTEAFF. In DNA form, the CDR3 reads TGTGCCAGTAGTATAGACAGGTGGAGCACTGAAGCTTTCTTT.

This chain links TRBV30 with TRBJ2-2; D possibly matches TRBD1 or TRBD2 (5 bases each). The CDR3 extends over 13 amino acids. Germline assignment: CDR1 GTSNPN and CDR2 SVGIG (reference sequence). The V end was cut by 3 bases, the J end by 2 bases, with 7 bases between. In DNA form, the CDR3 reads TGTGCCTGGAGCGGGACCAACACCGGGGAGCTGTTTTTT. This codes for CAWSGTNTGELFF.

This clonotype came up many times. The J gene is TRBJ2-1, the V gene TRBV5-1; TRBD1 matches 8 bases. The length of the CDR3 is 18 residues. CDR1 and CDR2 (germline): SGHRS, YFSETQ. V trimming: 6 bases; J trimming: 5 bases; junction bases outside the gene matches: 19. Written as DNA, the CDR3 is TGCGCCAGCACCAAGGGGATTGCGGACAGGGATCTGAACAATGAGCAGTTCTTC. This codes for CASTKGIADRDLNNEQFF.

This clonotype was counted only a few times. The V call is TRBV6-9, the J call TRBJ1-6, with D possibly TRBD1 on 6 matching bases. The CDR3 has 17 residues. Germline-derived CDR1 and CDR2 are MNHGY and SVAAGI. Trimming removed 3 bases at V and 10 bases at J, with 22 bases between. The CDR3: CASSYSPRTVFWSPLHF. CDR3 bases: TGTGCCAGCAGTTACTCTCCACGGACAGTTTTTTGGTCACCCCTCCACTTT.

As to this clonotype: A much larger clone differs from this one at a single base, so this may be a read error. The chain recombines TRBV24-1 with TRBJ1-1; D is unclear. V lost 5 bases and J lost 5, with 11 bases in between. Germline V lookup: CDR1 KGHDR, CDR2 SFDVKD. The CDR3 is 13 residues long. The CDR3 DNA reads as TGTGCCACCAGTGGAGCGATAGGGACTGAAGCTTTCTTT. Protein product: CATSGAIGTEAFF.